Following are 26 T cell receptor beta chains from one sample sequenced in a study of T-cell reconstitution after alpha-beta-depleted transplantation in children. Preparation of the TCRbeta library was carried out with unique molecular identifiers. TCRdb re-called the PCR reads through MiXCR, storing one row per CDR3 protein. The data hold around 360,000 distinct CDR3 sequences, with around 10% observed a single time. Material: PBMCs from the stem cell graft donor, obtained from the stem cell graft. The receptors derive from a human donor who donated a stem cell graft to a child with acute lymphoblastic leukemia.

At least ten counts were recorded for this clonotype. The CDR3 here is CASSALGTYEQYF. The CDR3 coding sequence is TGTGCCAGCAGCGCCCTTGGGACCTACGAGCAGTACTTC. The chain couples TRBV12-3 or TRBV12-4 to TRBJ2-7, with D uncertain. The CDR3 consists of 13 residues. V lost 6 bases, J lost 2 bases, and 11 bases lay in between.

This chain uses TRBV27 with TRBJ2-5, with a tentative D call TRBD1 (6 bases). The CDR3 consists of 15 residues. Germline V gene sequence: CDR1 MNHEY, CDR2 SMNVEV (reference sequence). Trimming shortened V by 4 bases and J by 2 bases, and 14 bases separated the two germline ends. This CDR3 is CASSWGRGTQETQYF. DNA for the CDR3: TGTGCCAGCAGTTGGGGCAGGGGAACTCAAGAGACCCAGTACTTC.

Only a few counts were recorded for this clonotype. The chain uses TRBV12-3 or TRBV12-4 and TRBJ2-7, with 8 positions matching TRBD2. Trimming cost V 3 bases and J 0 bases; bases outside gene matches: 7. This CDR3 region has 16 residues. The CDR3 is CASSFIFSGDSYEQYF. The CDR3 DNA reads TGTGCCAGCAGTTTTATTTTTAGCGGGGACTCCTACGAGCAGTACTTC.

In this sample, this clonotype turned up many times. The chain recombines TRBV27 with TRBJ2-2; 10 bases align to TRBD1. V was pared by 6 bases and J by 1 base, with 20 bases of the junction left unmatched. Germline V gene data show CDR1 as MNHEY and CDR2 as SMNVEV (reference sequence). The length of the CDR3 is 21 residues. CDR3 nucleotide sequence: TGTGCCAGCAGCCTAGTTGGGACAGGGGCCTACCTCGGGAAGAACACCGGGGAGCTGTTTTTT. Translating it yields CASSLVGTGAYLGKNTGELFF.

This clonotype was counted a few times. The chain couples TRBV20-1 to TRBJ2-1; D is possibly TRBD2 (7 bases). Germline-derived CDR1 and CDR2 are DFQATT and SNEGSKA (reference sequence). This CDR3 is 14 amino acids long. The germline V and J ends were trimmed by 1 base and 7 bases, with 14 bases remaining between them. In DNA, the CDR3 is TGCAGTGCTAGAGTAAGGGGGAGGGCGAATGAGCAGTTCTTC. This encodes CSARVRGRANEQFF.

This chain joins TRBV5-1 and TRBJ2-1; 11 bases are shared with TRBD2. V was pared by 0 bases and J by 6 bases, with 8 bases of the junction left unmatched. The CDR3 covers 17 residues. Germline V gene lookup returns CDR1 SGHRS and CDR2 YFSETQ. CDR3 DNA: TGCGCCAGCAGCTTGGAGGGACTAGCGGTTGGGGGCAATGAGCAGTTCTTC. Translated, it gives CASSLEGLAVGGNEQFF.

This clonotype was seen only a few times. CDR3 bases: TGCAGTGCAATCCCTTGGTACGGAGGAGGGACCGGGGAGCTGTTTTTT. This encodes CSAIPWYGGGTGELFF. V is TRBV20-1 and J is TRBJ2-2; possibly TRBD2 for D (6 bases). Trimming removed 6 bases from V and 5 bases from J, with 22 bases in between. The CDR3 runs to 16 residues. Germline assignment: CDR1 DFQATT and CDR2 SNEGSKA (reference sequence).

This clonotype came up a few times. The J gene is TRBJ2-5, the V gene TRBV7-9, with a weak D call TRBD1 (6 bases). Germline CDR1 and CDR2: SEHNR and FQNEAQ (reference sequence). CDR3 length equals 15 residues. The ends were cut back, 6 bases at V and 5 bases at J, with 19 bases in the middle. This CDR3 is CASRDTGHLGETQYF. DNA of the CDR3: TGTGCCAGCAGGGACACGGGACATCTCGGGGAGACCCAGTACTTC.

This clonotype has just a few counts. The chain couples TRBV7-9 to TRBJ2-7; 8 positions agree with TRBD1. This CDR3 spans 15 amino acids. In germline, CDR1 is SEHNR, CDR2 FQNEAQ (reference sequence). V gave up 5 bases and J gave up 4 bases; unmatched junction bases: 10. The CDR3 nucleotides read TGTGCCAGCAGCCCAGAGAGTACAGGGGGTTACGAGCAGTACTTC. Translated, it gives CASSPESTGGYEQYF.

This clonotype was detected ten times or more. The chain has TRBV27 and TRBJ2-1; 10 bases are a match to TRBD1. J lost 7 bases, V lost 0 bases, and 6 bases had no gene match. CDR1 MNHEY and CDR2 SMNVEV come from the germline V gene (reference sequence). The CDR3 consists of 16 residues. This CDR3 reads CASSLSIGDRGNEQFF. CDR3 nucleotides: TGTGCCAGCAGTTTATCGATAGGGGACAGGGGAAATGAGCAGTTCTTC.

This clonotype was counted only a few times. This chain uses TRBV28 with TRBJ2-2; weak D call: TRBD1 (6 bases). CDR1 and CDR2 from the germline V gene are MDHEN and SYDVKM. This CDR3 contains 15 residues. V gave up 6 bases and J gave up 5 bases, with 16 bases separating them. In DNA form, the CDR3 reads TGTGCCAGCAGAGAACAGGGATCCGTAACCGGGGAGCTGTTTTTT. Protein product: CASREQGSVTGELFF.

This clonotype was seen more than once but under ten times. The chain employs TRBV12-3 or TRBV12-4 and TRBJ1-1; a weak D match, TRBD1 (5 bases). The ends were cut back, 2 bases at V and 7 bases at J, with 8 bases in the middle. CDR3 size: 12 residues. CDR3 bases: TGTGCCAGCAGTTTACGGGGCATTGAAGCTTTCTTT. The encoded protein is CASSLRGIEAFF.

This clonotype was recorded a few times. V gene TRBV5-1 combines with J gene TRBJ2-3; D is possibly TRBD2 (6 bases). Trimming left V 0 bases short and J 5 bases short, with 19 bases between. Germline CDR1 SGHRS, CDR2 YFSETQ. CDR3 length: 17 residues. The CDR3 protein is CASSLEWGTVEGDTQYF. CDR3 nucleotide sequence: TGCGCCAGCAGCTTGGAGTGGGGTACGGTGGAGGGAGATACGCAGTATTTT.

The V and J genes are TRBV29-1 and TRBJ2-5, with D unclear. V was clipped by 2 bases and J by 5 bases, with 12 bases between them. There are 13 residues in the CDR3. The germline V gene has CDR1 SQVTM and CDR2 ANQGSEA. As DNA, the CDR3 is TGCAGCGTTGAACGGCAGCCTGGGGAGACCCAGTACTTC. Amino acid sequence: CSVERQPGETQYF.

This clonotype was recorded a few times. The chain links TRBV7-9 to TRBJ1-2; D unresolved. The CDR3 is made up of 13 amino acids. Trimming cost V 3 bases and J 3 bases, with 8 bases left between them. Germline CDR1 and CDR2: SEHNR and FQNEAQ (reference sequence). CDR3 in DNA: TGTGCCAGCAGCTTTGGGAGCGACTATGGCTACACCTTC. Translation: CASSFGSDYGYTF. Full variable domain (rest looked up from reference TRBV7-9 and TRBJ1-2): DTGVSQNPRHKITKRGQNVTFRCDPISEHNRLYWYRQTLGQGPEFLTYFQNEAQLEKSRLLSDRFSAERPKGSFSTLEIQRTEQGDSAMYLCASSFGSDYGYTFGSGTRLTVV.

The gene calls are TRBV4-3 and TRBJ1-2; D is perhaps TRBD1 (6 bases). The V and J ends lost 0 bases and 7 bases respectively, with 12 bases between them. Germline CDR1 LGHNA, CDR2 YSLEER. CDR3 length equals 14 residues. The CDR3 sequence is CASSQDLRGPGYTF. The CDR3, as DNA: TGCGCCAGCAGCCAAGATTTGCGGGGGCCTGGCTACACCTTC.

This clonotype has at least ten counts. The chain carries TRBV10-3 and TRBJ2-3, with TRBD2 identical over 7 bases. This CDR3 is 14 amino acids long. Germline V gene sequence: CDR1 ENHRY, CDR2 SYGVKD. The J segment lost 2 bases and the V segment lost 8 bases, leaving 7 bases of the junction unmatched. CDR3 in DNA: TGTGCCATCGGGAGGGCCTCAGACACAGATACGCAGTATTTT. This translates into CAIGRASDTDTQYF.

CDR3 amino acids: CSAPSTEAFF. Written as DNA, the CDR3 is TGCAGTGCCCCAAGCACTGAAGCTTTCTTT. The chain uses TRBV20-1 and TRBJ1-1; no firm D call. CDR3 length equals 10 residues. CDR1 is DFQATT, CDR2 SNEGSKA, per germline (reference sequence). Deletions cut 6 bases from V and 4 bases from J, with 6 bases between.

The chain has TRBV5-6 and TRBJ2-5; TRBD2 agrees at 9 bases. The length of the CDR3 is 17 residues. Germline assignment: CDR1 SGHDT and CDR2 YYEEEE. With 0 bases clipped from V and 4 bases from J, the junction kept 10 bases outside the gene matches. The CDR3 coding sequence is TGTGCCAGCAGCTTGGTACTAGCGGGCCCGATGGGAGAGACCCAGTACTTC. This gives the protein CASSLVLAGPMGETQYF.

This clonotype was recorded once. The chain links TRBV7-8 to TRBJ2-6; D is unresolved. The CDR3 runs to 18 residues. Germline assignment: CDR1 SGHVS and CDR2 FQNEAQ. Trimming left V 0 bases short and J 0 bases short, with 12 bases between. CDR3 DNA: TGTGCCAGCAGCTTAGCGGACGAACCATACTCTGGGGCCAACGTCCTGACTTTC. Encoded protein: CASSLADEPYSGANVLTF. Variable domain in full (rest from reference TRBV7-8 and TRBJ2-6): GAGVSQSPRYKVAKRGQDVALRCDPISGHVSLFWYQQALGQGPEFLTYFQNEAQLDKSGLPSDRFFAERPEGSVSTLKIQRTQQEDSAVYLCASSLADEPYSGANVLTFGAGSRLTVL.

The gene calls are TRBV19 and TRBJ1-1, with 11 bases identical to TRBD1. Germline CDR1 LNHDA, CDR2 SQIVND (reference sequence). The CDR3 length is 16 residues. V lost 4 bases and J lost 5; bases outside the gene matches: 9. The CDR3 loop reads CASSRRTGGRWTEAFF. The CDR3 nucleotides are TGTGCCAGTAGTAGACGGACAGGGGGCAGGTGGACTGAAGCTTTCTTT.

V usage is TRBV4-1 and J usage is TRBJ2-7, with TRBD1 matching over 7 bases. Germline V gene lookup returns CDR1 MGHRA and CDR2 YSYEKL. CDR3 length: 14 residues. The V segment lost 4 bases and the J segment 5 bases; nucleotides outside the gene matches: 8. The CDR3 bases are TGCGCCAGCAGCCCGCCGACAGGGAAGGACGAGCAGTACTTC. It translates to CASSPPTGKDEQYF.

This clonotype was observed a few times. This sequence joins TRBV28 and TRBJ2-7; TRBD1 might be the D (5 bases). Germline V gene data show CDR1 as MDHEN and CDR2 as SYDVKM. Trimming shortened V by 5 bases and J by 5 bases, and 10 bases separated the two germline ends. The CDR3 runs to 12 residues. CDR3 in amino acids: CASSDSRHEQYF. The CDR3 DNA sequence: TGTGCCAGCAGTGACAGTCGCCACGAGCAGTACTTC.

The J gene is TRBJ1-1, the V gene TRBV20-1; weak D call: TRBD1 (6 bases). CDR1 is DFQATT, CDR2 SNEGSKA, per germline (reference sequence). The CDR3 contains 12 residues. The V end was cut by 6 bases, the J end by 5 bases, with 13 bases between. This chain's CDR3 is CSAKDRPTEAFF. The CDR3 DNA follows: TGCAGTGCCAAAGACAGGCCGACTGAAGCTTTCTTT.

The chain joins TRBV5-1 to TRBJ2-7; 9 bases match TRBD1. CDR3 length equals 15 residues. V shed 4 bases and J 1 base; nucleotides not matched to a gene: 6. Germline-derived CDR1 and CDR2 are SGHRS and YFSETQ. The CDR3 DNA reads TGCGCCAGCAGCCCGGACAGGGGCGCTTCCTACGAGCAGTACTTC. Translated: CASSPDRGASYEQYF.

This clonotype has more than one count but fewer than ten. The chain has TRBV3-1 and TRBJ2-1; D unclear. CDR3 length equals 13 residues. Trimming pared 4 bases from V and 0 bases from J, leaving 4 bases between. Germline CDR1 is LGHDT and CDR2 is YNNKEL (reference sequence). CDR3 in DNA: TGTGCCAGCAGCCGCCCCTCCTACAATGAGCAGTTCTTC. It is translated as CASSRPSYNEQFF.